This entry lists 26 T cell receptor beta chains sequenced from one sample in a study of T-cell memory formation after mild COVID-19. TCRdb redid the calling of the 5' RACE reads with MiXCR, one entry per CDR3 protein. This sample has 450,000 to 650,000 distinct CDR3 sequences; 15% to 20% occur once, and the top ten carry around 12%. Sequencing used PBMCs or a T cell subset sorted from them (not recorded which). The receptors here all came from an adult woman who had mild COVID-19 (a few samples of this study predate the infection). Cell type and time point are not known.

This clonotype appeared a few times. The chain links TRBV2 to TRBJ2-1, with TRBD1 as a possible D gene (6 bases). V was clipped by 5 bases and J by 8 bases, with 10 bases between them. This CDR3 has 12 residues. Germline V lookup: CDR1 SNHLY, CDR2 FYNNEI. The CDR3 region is CASSLDSDEQFF. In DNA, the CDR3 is TGTGCCAGCAGTCTGGACAGCGATGAGCAGTTCTTC. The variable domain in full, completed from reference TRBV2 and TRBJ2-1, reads EPEVTQTPSHQVTQMGQEVILRCVPISNHLYFYWYRQILGQKVEFLVSFYNNEISEKSEIFDDQFSVERPDGSNFTLKIRSTKLEDSAMYFCASSLDSDEQFFGPGTRLTVL.

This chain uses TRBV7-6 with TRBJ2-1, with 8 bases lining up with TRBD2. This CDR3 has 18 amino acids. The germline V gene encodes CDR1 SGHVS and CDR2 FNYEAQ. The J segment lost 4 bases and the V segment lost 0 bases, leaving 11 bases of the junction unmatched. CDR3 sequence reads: CASSLASGMYLGYNEQFF. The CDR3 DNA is TGTGCCAGCAGCTTAGCTAGCGGGATGTATTTGGGGTACAATGAGCAGTTCTTC.

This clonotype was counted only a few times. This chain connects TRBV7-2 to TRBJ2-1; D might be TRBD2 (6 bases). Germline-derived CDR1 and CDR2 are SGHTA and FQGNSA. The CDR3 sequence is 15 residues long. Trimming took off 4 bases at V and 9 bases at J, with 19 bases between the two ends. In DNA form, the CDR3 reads TGTGCCAGCAGCTCCTCGGTGGGAGGTAGTGTTGAGCAGTTCTTC. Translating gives CASSSSVGGSVEQFF.

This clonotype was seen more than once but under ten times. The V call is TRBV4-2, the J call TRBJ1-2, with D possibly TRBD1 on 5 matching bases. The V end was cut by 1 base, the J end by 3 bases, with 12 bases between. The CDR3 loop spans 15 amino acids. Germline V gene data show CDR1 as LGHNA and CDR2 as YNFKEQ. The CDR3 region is CASSQGGKGHYGYTF. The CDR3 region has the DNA TGTGCCAGCAGCCAAGGGGGCAAAGGCCACTATGGCTACACCTTC.

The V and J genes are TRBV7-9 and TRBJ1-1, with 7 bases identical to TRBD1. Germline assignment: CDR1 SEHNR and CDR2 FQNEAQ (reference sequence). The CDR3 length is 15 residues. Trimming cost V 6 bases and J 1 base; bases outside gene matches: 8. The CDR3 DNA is TGTGCCAGCAGACCCGGGACAGCAACGAACACTGAAGCTTTCTTT. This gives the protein CASRPGTATNTEAFF.

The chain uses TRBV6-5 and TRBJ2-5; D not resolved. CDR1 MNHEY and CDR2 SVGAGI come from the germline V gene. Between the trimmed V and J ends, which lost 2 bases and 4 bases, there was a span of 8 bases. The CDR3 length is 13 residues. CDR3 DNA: TGTGCCAGCAGTTACACGGTCGGAGAGACCCAGTACTTC. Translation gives CASSYTVGETQYF.

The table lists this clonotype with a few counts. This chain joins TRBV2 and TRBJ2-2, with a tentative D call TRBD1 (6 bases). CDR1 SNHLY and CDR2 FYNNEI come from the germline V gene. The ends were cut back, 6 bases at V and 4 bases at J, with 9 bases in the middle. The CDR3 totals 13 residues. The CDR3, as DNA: TGTGCCAGCAGCAAAGGGGGCACCGGGGAGCTGTTTTTT. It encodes CASSKGGTGELFF.

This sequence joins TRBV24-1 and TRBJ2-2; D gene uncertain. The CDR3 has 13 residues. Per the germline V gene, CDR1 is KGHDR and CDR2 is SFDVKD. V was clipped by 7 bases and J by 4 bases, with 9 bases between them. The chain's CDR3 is CATRDSFTGELFF. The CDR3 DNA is TGTGCCACCAGAGATAGCTTCACCGGGGAGCTGTTTTTT.

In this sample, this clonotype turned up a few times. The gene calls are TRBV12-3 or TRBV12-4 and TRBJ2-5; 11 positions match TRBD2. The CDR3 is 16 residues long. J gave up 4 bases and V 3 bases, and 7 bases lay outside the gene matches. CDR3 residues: CASSFLAGGLGETQYF. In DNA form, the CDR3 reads TGTGCCAGCAGTTTTTTAGCGGGAGGGCTCGGAGAGACCCAGTACTTC.

The CDR3 coding sequence is TGTGCCATCAGGGAGGGACCCCGGGTCACTGAAGCTTTCTTT. This sequence encodes CAIREGPRVTEAFF. V gene TRBV6-5 combines with J gene TRBJ1-1; D is possibly TRBD1 (5 bases). The CDR3 has 14 residues. Germline V gene sequence: CDR1 MNHEY, CDR2 SVGAGI. Trimming cost V 10 bases and J 4 bases, with 19 bases left between them.

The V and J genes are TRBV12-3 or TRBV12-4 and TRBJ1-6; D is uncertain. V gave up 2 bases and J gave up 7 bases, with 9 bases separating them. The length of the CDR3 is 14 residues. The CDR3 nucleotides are TGTGCCAGCAGTTTACTTGGGGTAAATTCACCCCTCCACTTT. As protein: CASSLLGVNSPLHF.

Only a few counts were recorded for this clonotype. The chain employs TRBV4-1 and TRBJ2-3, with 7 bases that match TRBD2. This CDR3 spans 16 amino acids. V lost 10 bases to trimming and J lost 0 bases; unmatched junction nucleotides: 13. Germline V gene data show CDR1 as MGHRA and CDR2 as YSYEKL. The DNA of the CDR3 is TGCGCCACCAGTCCTCGGGAGGTTACTAGCACAGATACGCAGTATTTT. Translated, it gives CATSPREVTSTDTQYF.

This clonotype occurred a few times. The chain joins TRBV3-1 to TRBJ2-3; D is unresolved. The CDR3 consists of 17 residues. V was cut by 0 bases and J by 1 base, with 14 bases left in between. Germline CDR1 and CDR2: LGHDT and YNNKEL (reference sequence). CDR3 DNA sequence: TGTGCCAGCAGCCAAGATGGCGTCGTGAAGGGCACAGATACGCAGTATTTT. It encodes CASSQDGVVKGTDTQYF.

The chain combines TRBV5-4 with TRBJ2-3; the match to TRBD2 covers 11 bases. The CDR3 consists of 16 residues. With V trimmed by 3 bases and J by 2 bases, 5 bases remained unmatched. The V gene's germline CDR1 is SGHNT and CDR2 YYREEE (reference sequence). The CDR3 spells CASSSGSGRATDTQYF. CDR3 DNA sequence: TGTGCCAGCAGCTCCGGTAGCGGGAGGGCCACAGATACGCAGTATTTT.

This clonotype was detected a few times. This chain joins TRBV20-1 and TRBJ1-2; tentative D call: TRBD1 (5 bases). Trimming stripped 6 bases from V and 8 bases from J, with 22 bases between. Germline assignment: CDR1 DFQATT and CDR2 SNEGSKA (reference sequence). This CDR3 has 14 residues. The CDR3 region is CSAREKGWGIGYTF. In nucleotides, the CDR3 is TGCAGTGCGCGAGAGAAAGGCTGGGGGATCGGCTACACCTTC.

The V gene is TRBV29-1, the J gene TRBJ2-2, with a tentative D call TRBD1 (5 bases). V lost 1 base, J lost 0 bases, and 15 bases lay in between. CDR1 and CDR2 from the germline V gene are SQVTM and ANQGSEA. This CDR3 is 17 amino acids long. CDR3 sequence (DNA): TGCAGCGTTGAAGTCGATGGGGAACAGGCGAACACCGGGGAGCTGTTTTTT. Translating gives CSVEVDGEQANTGELFF.

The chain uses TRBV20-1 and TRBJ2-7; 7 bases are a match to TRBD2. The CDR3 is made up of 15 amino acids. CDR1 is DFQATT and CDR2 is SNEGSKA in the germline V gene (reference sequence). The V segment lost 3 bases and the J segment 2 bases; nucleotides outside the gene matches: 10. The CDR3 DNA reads TGCAGTGCTAGTATGCTAGCGGACGGAGCCTACGAGCAGTACTTC. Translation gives CSASMLADGAYEQYF.

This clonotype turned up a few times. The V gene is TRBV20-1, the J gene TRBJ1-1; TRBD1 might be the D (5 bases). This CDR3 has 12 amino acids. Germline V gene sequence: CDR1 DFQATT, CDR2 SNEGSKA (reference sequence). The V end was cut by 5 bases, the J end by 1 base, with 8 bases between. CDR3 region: CSAATGNTEAFF. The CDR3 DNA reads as TGCAGTGCTGCTACAGGGAACACTGAAGCTTTCTTT.

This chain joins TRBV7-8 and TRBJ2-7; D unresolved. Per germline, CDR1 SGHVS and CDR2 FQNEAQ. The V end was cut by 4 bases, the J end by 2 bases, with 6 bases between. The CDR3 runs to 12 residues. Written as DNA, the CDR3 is TGTGCCAGCAGCTACGTAACCTACGAGCAGTACTTC. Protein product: CASSYVTYEQYF. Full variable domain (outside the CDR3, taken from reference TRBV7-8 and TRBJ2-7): GAGVSQSPRYKVAKRGQDVALRCDPISGHVSLFWYQQALGQGPEFLTYFQNEAQLDKSGLPSDRFFAERPEGSVSTLKIQRTQQEDSAVYLCASSYVTYEQYFGPGTRLTVT.

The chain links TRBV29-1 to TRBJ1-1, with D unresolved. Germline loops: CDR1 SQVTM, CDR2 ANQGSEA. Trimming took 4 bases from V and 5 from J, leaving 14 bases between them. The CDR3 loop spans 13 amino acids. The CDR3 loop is CSVGWGSRTEAFF. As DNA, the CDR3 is TGCAGCGTTGGATGGGGTAGCAGGACTGAAGCTTTCTTT.

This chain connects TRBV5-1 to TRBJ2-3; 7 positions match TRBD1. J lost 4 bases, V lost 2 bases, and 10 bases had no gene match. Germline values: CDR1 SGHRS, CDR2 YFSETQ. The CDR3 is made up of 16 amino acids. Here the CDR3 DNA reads TGCGCCAGCAGCTTTCTCGGAGACAGGGTACCAGATACGCAGTATTTT. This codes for CASSFLGDRVPDTQYF.

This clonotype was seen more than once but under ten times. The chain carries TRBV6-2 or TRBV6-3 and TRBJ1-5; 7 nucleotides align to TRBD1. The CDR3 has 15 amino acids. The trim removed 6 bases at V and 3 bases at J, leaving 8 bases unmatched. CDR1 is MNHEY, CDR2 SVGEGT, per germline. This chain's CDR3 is CASRPDKGANQPQHF. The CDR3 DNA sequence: TGTGCCAGCAGACCCGACAAGGGGGCCAATCAGCCCCAGCATTTT.

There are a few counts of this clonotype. The CDR3 here is CASSLAPVSSGEQFF. The CDR3 DNA sequence: TGTGCCAGCAGCTTAGCGCCCGTCTCCTCGGGTGAGCAGTTCTTC. This chain connects TRBV7-2 to TRBJ2-1, with unresolved D. The CDR3 length is 15 residues. Trimming removed 0 bases at V and 9 bases at J, with 15 bases between. In germline, CDR1 is SGHTA, CDR2 FQGNSA.

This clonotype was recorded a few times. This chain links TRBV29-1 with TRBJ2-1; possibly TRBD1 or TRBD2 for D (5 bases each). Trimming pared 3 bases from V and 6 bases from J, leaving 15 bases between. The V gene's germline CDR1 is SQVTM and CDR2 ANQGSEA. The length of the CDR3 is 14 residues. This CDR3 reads CSVDQRGRGNEQFF. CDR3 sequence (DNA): TGCAGCGTTGATCAACGGGGCCGGGGCAATGAGCAGTTCTTC.

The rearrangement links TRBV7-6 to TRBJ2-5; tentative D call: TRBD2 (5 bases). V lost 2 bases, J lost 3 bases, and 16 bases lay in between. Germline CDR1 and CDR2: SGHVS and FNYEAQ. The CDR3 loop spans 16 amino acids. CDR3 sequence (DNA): TGTGCCAGCAGCTTAAGTCGGCGGGCGGCGGAAGAGACCCAGTACTTC. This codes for CASSLSRRAAEETQYF.

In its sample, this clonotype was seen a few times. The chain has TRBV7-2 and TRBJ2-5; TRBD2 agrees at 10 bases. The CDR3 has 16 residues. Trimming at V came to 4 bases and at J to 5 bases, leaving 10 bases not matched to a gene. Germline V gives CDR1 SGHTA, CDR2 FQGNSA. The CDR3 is CASSSLSGRRRETQYF. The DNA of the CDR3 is TGTGCCAGCAGCTCTCTTAGCGGGAGGAGGAGGGAGACCCAGTACTTC.